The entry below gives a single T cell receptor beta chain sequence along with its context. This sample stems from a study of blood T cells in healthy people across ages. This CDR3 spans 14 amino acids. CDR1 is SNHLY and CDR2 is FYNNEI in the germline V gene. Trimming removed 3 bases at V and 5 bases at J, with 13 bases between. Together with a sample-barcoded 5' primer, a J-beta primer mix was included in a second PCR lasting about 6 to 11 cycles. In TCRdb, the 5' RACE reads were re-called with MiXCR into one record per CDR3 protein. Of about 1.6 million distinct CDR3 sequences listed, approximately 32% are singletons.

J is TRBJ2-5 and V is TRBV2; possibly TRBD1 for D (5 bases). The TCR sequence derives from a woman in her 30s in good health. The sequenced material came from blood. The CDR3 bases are TGTGCCAGCAGTGAGAGCTTACAGGTTGAGACCCAGTACTTC. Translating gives CASSESLQVETQYF.